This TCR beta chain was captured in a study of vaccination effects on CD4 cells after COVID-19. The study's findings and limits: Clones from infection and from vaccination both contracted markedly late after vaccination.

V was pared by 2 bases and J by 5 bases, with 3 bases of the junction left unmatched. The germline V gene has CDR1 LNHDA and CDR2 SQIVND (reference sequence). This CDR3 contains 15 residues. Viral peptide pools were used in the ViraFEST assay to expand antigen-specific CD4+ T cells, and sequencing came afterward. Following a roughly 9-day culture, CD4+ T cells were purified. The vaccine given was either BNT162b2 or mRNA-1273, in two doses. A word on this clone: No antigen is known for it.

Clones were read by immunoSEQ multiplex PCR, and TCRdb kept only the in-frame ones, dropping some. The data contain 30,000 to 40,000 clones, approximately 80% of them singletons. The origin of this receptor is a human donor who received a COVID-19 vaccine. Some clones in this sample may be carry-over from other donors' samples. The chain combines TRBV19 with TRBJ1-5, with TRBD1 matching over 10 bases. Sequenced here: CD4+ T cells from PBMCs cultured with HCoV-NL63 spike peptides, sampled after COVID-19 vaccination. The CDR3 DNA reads TGTGCCAGTAGTATAAGGGACAGGGGAGATCAGCCCCAGCATTTT. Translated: CASSIRDRGDQPQHF.